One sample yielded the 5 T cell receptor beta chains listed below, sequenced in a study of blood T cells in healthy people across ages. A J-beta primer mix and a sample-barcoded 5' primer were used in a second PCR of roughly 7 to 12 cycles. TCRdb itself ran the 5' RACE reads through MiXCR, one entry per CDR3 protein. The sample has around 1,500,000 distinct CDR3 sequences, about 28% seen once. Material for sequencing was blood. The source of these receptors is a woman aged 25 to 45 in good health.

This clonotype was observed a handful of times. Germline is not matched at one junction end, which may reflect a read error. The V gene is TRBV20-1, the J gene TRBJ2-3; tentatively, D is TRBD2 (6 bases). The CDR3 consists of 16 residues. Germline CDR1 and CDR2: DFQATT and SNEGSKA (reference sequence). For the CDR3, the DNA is TGCAGTGCGGCCCCTGCCGGGACTTACCTCACAGATACGCGGTATTTT. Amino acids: CSAAPAGTYLTDTRYF.

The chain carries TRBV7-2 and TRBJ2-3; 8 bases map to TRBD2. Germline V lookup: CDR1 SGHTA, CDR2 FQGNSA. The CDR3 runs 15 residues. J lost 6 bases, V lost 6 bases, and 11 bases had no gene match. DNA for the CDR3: TGTGCCAGCAGTCATAGCGGGGCCACCCGGGATACGCAGTATTTT. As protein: CASSHSGATRDTQYF.

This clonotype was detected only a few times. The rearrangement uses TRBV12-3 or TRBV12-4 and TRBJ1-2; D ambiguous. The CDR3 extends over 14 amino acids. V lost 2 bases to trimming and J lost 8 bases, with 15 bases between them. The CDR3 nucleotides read TGTGCCAGCAGTTTATCGCAGTGTAGTGAGGGCTACACCTTC. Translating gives CASSLSQCSEGYTF.

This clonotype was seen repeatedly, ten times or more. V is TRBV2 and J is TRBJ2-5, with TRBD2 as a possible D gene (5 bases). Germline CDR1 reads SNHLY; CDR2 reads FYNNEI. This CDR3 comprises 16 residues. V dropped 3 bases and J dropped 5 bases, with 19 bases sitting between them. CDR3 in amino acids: CASSDLSKGGLETQYF. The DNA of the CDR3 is TGTGCCAGCAGTGACCTCAGCAAAGGCGGGTTGGAGACCCAGTACTTC.

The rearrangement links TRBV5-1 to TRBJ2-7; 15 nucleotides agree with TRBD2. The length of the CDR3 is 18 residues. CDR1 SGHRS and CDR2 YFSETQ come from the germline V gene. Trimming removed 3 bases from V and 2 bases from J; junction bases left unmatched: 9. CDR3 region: CASSWTSGRAAGPYEQYF. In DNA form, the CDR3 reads TGCGCCAGCAGCTGGACTAGCGGGAGGGCCGCTGGTCCCTACGAGCAGTACTTC.